This T cell receptor (beta chain) is from a study of control samples from healthy donors and cancer patients (dated by TCRdb to 2020 to 2022). At the junction V is shortened by 1 base and J by 5 bases, with 6 bases in between. The CDR3 holds 13 amino acids from the cysteine to the phenylalanine. The CDR3 DNA has 39 bases and is translated from base 1. As encoded in the germline V gene, CDR1 is SGHRS while CDR2 is YFSETQ. With regard to this clone: The target of this receptor is not known. One base away there is no much larger clone; base qualities are not given.

Library preparation was by the immunoSEQ multiplex PCR assay. The clones in this table, taken by TCRdb from immuneACCESS, are in-frame only. Not every clone is retained; where verified, under half of the shortfall comes from an unresolved V gene, and the cause of the rest is unknown. This sample gives some 150,000 clones in total; 91% of them show up just once. The ten top clones hold over 6% of the sample. In this chain, TRBV5-1 is recombined with TRBJ2-2; the D gene is perhaps TRBD2, from 5 matching bases. The clonotype originates from a man aged 18-30 years in good health. The sample consisted of blood. CDR3 sequence: CASSLRTTGELFF. Here is the DNA: TGCGCCAGCAGCTTGCGGACTACCGGGGAGCTGTTTTTT.